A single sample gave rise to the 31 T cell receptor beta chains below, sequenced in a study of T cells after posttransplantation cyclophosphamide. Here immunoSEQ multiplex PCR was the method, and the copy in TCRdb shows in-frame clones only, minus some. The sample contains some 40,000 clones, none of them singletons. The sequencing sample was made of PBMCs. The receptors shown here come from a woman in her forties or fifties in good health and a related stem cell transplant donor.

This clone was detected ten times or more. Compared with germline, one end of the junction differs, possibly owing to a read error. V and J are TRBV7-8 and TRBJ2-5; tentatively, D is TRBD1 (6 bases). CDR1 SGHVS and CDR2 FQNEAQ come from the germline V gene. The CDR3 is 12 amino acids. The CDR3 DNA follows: TGTGCCAGCAGCTTAGCGGTCGTAGGGGGTCACTTC. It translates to CASSLAVVGGHF.

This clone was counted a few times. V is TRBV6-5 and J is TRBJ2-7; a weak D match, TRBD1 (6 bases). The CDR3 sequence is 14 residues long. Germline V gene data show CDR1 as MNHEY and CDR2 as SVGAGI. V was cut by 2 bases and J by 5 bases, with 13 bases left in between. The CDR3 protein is CASSYGGLRDEQYF. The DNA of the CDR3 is TGTGCCAGCAGTTACGGGGGCCTCAGGGACGAGCAGTACTTC.

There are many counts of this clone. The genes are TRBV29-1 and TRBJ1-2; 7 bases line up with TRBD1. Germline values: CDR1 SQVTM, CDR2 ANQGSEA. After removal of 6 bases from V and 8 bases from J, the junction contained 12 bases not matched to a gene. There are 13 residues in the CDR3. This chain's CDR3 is CSVPRQGPEGYTF. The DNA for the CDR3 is TGCAGCGTACCGAGACAGGGCCCTGAAGGCTACACCTTC.

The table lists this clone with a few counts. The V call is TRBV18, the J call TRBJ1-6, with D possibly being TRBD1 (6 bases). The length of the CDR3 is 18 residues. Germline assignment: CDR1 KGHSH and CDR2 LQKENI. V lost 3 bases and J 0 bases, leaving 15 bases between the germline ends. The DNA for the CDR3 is TGTGCCAGCTCACCCACGATAGGGGGAAACTCCTATAATTCACCCCTCCACTTT. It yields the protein CASSPTIGGNSYNSPLHF.

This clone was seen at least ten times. DNA for the CDR3: TGCGCCAGCAGCTTCTTGCCGGTTGATTACGAGCAGTACTTC. Translated: CASSFLPVDYEQYF. The chain is built from TRBV5-1 and TRBJ2-7, with D unresolved. Deletions cut 2 bases from V and 4 bases from J, with 13 bases between. This CDR3 contains 14 residues. In germline, CDR1 is SGHRS, CDR2 YFSETQ.

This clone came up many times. CDR3 bases: TGTGCCAGCAGCTTAGAGGACAGGGGATTGGGGCAGTACTTC. Translation: CASSLEDRGLGQYF. V usage is TRBV7-8 and J usage is TRBJ2-7, with 9 bases that match TRBD1. The CDR3 extends over 14 amino acids. The germline gives CDR1 SGHVS, CDR2 FQNEAQ. Germline trimming cut 1 base from V and 9 bases from J; bases unmatched to any gene: 7.

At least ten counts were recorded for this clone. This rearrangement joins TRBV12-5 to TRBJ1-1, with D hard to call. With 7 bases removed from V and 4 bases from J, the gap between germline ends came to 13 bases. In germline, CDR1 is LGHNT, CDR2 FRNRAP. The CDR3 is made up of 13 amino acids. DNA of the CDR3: TGTGCTAGTGCCATAACGCGAAGCACTGAAGCTTTCTTT. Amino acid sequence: CASAITRSTEAFF.

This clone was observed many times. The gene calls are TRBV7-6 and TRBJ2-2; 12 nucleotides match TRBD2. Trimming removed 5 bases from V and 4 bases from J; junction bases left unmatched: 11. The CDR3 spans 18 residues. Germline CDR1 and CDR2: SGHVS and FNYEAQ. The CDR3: CASSPGLAGTESTGELFF. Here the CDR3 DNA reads TGTGCCAGCAGCCCTGGACTAGCGGGGACTGAGAGCACCGGGGAGCTGTTTTTT. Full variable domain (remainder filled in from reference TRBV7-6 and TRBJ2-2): GAGVSQSPRYKVTKRGQDVALRCDPISGHVSLYWYRQALGQGPEFLTYFNYEAQQDKSGLPNDRFSAERPEGSISTLTIQRTEQRDSAMYRCASSPGLAGTESTGELFFGEGSRLTVL.

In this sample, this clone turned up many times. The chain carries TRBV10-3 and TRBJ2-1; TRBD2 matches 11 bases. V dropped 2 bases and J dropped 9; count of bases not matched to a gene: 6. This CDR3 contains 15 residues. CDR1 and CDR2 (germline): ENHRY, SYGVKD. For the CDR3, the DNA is TGTGCCATCAGTGAGGTAGCGGGGGGGCAAGGTGAGCAGTTCTTC. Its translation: CAISEVAGGQGEQFF.

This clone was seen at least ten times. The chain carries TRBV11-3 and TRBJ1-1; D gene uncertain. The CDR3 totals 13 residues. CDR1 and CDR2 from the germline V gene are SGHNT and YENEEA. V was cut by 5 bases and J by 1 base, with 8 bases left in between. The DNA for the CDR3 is TGTGCCAGCAGCCGGAGGAGGAACACTGAAGCTTTCTTT. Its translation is CASSRRRNTEAFF.

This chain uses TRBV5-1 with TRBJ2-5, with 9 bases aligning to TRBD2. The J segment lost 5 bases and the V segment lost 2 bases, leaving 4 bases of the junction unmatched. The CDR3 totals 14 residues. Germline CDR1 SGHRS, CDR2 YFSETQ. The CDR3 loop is CASSLAGGRETQYF. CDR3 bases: TGCGCCAGCAGCTTAGCGGGGGGCCGGGAGACCCAGTACTTC.

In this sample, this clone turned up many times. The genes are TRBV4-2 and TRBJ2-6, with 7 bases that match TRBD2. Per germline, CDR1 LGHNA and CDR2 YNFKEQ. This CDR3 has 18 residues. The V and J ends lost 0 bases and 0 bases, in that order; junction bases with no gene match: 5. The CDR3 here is CASSQEGGGSSGANVLTF. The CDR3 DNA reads TGTGCCAGCAGCCAAGAGGGCGGGGGAAGCTCTGGGGCCAACGTCCTGACTTTC.

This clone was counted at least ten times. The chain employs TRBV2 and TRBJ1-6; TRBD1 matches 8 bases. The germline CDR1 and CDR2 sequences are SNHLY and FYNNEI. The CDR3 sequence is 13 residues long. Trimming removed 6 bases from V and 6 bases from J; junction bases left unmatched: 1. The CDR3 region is CASRDRVNSPLHF. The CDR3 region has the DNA TGTGCCAGCAGGGACAGGGTTAATTCACCCCTCCACTTT.

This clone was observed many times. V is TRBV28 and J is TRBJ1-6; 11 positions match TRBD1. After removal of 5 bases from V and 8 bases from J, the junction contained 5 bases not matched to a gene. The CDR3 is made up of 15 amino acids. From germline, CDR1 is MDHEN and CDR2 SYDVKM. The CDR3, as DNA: TGTGCCAGCAGTACTACGGGACAGGGGGATTCACCCCTCCACTTT. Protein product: CASSTTGQGDSPLHF.

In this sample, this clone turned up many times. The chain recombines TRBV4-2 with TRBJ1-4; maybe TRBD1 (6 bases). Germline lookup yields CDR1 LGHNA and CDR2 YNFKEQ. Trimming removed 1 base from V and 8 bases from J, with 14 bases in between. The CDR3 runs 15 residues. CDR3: CASSQVGGAREKLFF. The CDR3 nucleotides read TGTGCCAGCAGCCAAGTGGGGGGGGCTCGGGAAAAACTGTTTTTT.

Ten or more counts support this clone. CDR3: CASSTTGGTEAFF. As DNA, the CDR3 is TGTGCCAGCAGCACCACAGGGGGCACTGAAGCTTTCTTT. The chain recombines TRBV5-5 with TRBJ1-1, with 8 bases fitting TRBD1. V lost 4 bases, J lost 4 bases, and 3 bases stayed unmatched. CDR3 length: 13 amino acids. CDR1 and CDR2 from the germline V gene are SGHKS and YYEKEE (reference sequence).

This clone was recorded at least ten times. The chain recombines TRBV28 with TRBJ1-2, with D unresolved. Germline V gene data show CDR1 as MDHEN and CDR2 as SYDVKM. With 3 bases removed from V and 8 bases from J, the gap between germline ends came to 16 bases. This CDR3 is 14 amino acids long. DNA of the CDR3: TGTGCCAGCAGTTTCCGGGATCCTCCTTGGGGCTACACCTTC. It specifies CASSFRDPPWGYTF.

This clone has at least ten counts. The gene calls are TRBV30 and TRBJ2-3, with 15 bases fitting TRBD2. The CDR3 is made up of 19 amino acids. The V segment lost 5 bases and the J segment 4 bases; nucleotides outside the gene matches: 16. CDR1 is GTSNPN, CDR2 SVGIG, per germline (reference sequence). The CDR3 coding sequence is TGTGCCTGGGCAGGACTTCGGACTAGCGGGGGGGCCGACGCAGATACGCAGTATTTT. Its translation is CAWAGLRTSGGADADTQYF.

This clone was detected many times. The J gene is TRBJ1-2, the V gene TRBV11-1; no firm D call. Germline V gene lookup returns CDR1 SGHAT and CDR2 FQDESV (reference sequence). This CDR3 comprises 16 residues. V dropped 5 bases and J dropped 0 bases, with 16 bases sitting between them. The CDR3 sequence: CASSGYLEEANYGYTF. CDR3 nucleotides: TGTGCCAGCAGCGGCTACCTAGAGGAGGCTAACTATGGCTACACCTTC.

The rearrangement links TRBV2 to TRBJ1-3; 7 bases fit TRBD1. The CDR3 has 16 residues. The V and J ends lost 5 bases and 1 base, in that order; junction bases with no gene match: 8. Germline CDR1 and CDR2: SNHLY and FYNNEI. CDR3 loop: CASSSDRVTSGNTIYF. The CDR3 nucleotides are TGTGCCAGCAGTTCTGACAGGGTGACTTCTGGAAACACCATATATTTT.

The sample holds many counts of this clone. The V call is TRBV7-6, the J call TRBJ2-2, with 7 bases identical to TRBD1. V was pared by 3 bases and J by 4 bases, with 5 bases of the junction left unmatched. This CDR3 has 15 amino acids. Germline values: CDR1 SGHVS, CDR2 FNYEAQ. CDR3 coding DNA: TGTGCCAGCAGCTTCCCCGCAGGGGGCACCGGGGAGCTGTTTTTT. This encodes CASSFPAGGTGELFF.

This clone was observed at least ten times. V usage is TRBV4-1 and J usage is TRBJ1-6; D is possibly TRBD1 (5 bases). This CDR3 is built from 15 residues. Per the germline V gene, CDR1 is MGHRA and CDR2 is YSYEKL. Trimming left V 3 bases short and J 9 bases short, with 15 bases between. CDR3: CASSQEAGIGSPLHF. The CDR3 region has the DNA TGCGCCAGCAGCCAGGAAGCAGGGATAGGTTCACCCCTCCACTTT.

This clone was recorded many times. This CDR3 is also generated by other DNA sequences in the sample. CDR3: CASSERWSEKLFF. The CDR3 DNA reads as TGTGCCAGCAGTGAAAGATGGAGCGAAAAACTGTTTTTT. J is TRBJ1-4 and V is TRBV6-1; no firm D call. Germline V gene sequence: CDR1 MNHNS, CDR2 SASEGT. This CDR3 contains 13 residues. The V end lost 2 bases, the J end lost 8 bases, and 9 bases lay between the germline ends.

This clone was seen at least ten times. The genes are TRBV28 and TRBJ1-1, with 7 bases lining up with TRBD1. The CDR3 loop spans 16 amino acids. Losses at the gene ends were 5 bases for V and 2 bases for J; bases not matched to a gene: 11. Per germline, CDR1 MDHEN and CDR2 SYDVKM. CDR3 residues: CASSPQAGGPNTEAFF. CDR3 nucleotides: TGTGCCAGCAGTCCCCAAGCAGGGGGGCCTAACACTGAAGCTTTCTTT.

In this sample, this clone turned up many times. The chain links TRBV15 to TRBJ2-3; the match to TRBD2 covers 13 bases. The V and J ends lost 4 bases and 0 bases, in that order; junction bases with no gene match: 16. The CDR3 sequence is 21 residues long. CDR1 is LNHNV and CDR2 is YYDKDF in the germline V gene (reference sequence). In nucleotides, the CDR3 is TGTGCCACCAGCATAGACCCGACTAGCGGGGGGCCCGCGTCTAGCACAGATACGCAGTATTTT. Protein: CATSIDPTSGGPASSTDTQYF.

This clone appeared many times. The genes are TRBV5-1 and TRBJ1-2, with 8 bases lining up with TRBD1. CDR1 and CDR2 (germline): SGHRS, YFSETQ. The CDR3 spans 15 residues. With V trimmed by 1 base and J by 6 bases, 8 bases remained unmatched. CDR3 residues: CASSLNPGQGDGYTF. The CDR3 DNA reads TGCGCCAGCAGCTTGAATCCCGGACAGGGAGATGGCTACACCTTC.

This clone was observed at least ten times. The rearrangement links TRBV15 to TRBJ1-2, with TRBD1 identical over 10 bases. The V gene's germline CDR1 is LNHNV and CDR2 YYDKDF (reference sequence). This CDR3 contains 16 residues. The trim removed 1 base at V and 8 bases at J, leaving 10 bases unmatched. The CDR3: CATSRGPGQGSGGYTF. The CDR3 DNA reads TGTGCCACCAGCAGAGGGCCGGGACAGGGGTCGGGAGGCTACACCTTC.

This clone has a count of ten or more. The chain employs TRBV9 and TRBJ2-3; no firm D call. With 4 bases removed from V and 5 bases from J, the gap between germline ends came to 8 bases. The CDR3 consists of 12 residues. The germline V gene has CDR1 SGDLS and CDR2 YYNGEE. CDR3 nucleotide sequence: TGTGCCAGCAGCCTCTACCTAGATACGCAGTATTTT. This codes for CASSLYLDTQYF.

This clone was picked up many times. CDR3 loop: CASSPGQGNEKLFF. The CDR3 DNA is TGCGCCAGCAGCCCGGGACAGGGGAATGAAAAACTGTTTTTT. The V gene is TRBV5-1, the J gene TRBJ1-4; 10 positions agree with TRBD1. CDR1 is SGHRS and CDR2 is YFSETQ in the germline V gene. The V and J ends lost 4 bases and 5 bases, in that order; junction bases with no gene match: 2. This CDR3 has 14 amino acids.

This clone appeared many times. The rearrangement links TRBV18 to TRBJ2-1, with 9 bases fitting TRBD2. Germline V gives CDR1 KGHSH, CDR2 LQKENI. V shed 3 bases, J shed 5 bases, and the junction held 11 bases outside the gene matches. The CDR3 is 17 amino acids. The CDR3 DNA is TGTGCCAGCTCACCTTCCGGAGTAGCGGGGGCTAACAATGAGCAGTTCTTC. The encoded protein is CASSPSGVAGANNEQFF.

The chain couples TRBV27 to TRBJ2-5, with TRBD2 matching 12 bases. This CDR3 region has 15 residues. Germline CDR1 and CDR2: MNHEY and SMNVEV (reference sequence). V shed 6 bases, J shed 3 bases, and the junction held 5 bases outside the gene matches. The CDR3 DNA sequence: TGTGCCAGCAGACCACTAGCGGGGGGAGAAGAGACCCAGTACTTC. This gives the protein CASRPLAGGEETQYF.